Shown below are 27 T cell receptor beta chains from a single sample sequenced in a study of cytomegalovirus exposure and HLA in healthy donors. The PCR employed 60 Vbeta primers together with 13 Jbeta primers. The protocol was immunoSEQ multiplex PCR, while the TCRdb copy is restricted to in-frame clones and leaves out a portion. The sample lists more than 95,000 clones; roughly 74% were seen once. Sequenced sample: PBMCs. The receptors shown here come from a woman in her 50s in good health and CMV-seropositive.

This clone was seen only a few times. The chain combines TRBV19 with TRBJ1-1; 9 bases are shared with TRBD1. Germline lookup yields CDR1 LNHDA and CDR2 SQIVND (reference sequence). The CDR3 length is 15 residues. V shed 5 bases and J 1 base; nucleotides not matched to a gene: 5. The CDR3, as DNA: TGTGCCAGTAGTTCGATGACAGGGGGGAACACTGAAGCTTTCTTT. Translating gives CASSSMTGGNTEAFF.

V is TRBV5-1 and J is TRBJ2-1, with TRBD1 matching 9 bases. V shed 1 base, J shed 5 bases, and the junction held 4 bases outside the gene matches. Germline CDR1 is SGHRS and CDR2 is YFSETQ. The CDR3 is made up of 15 amino acids. The CDR3 DNA is TGCGCCAGCAGCTTGCTGTGGACAGGGGACAATGAGCAGTTCTTC. It is translated as CASSLLWTGDNEQFF.

The chain uses TRBV25-1 and TRBJ2-7; no firm D call. The CDR3 loop spans 13 amino acids. The V gene lost 1 base and the J gene lost 2 bases, with 6 bases spanning the gap. Germline CDR1 MGHDK, CDR2 SYGVNS. In DNA, the CDR3 is TGTGCCAGCAGTGAATGGGCAACCTACGAGCAGTACTTC. The encoded protein is CASSEWATYEQYF.

This clone is a singleton in its sample. This chain uses TRBV7-2 with TRBJ1-2, with D unresolved. V dropped 7 bases and J dropped 0 bases, with 15 bases sitting between them. CDR3 length equals 15 residues. Germline V gene data show CDR1 as SGHTA and CDR2 as FQGNSA. CDR3 nucleotides: TGTGCCAGCACCGCTATGTGGGCCACTAACTATGGCTACACCTTC. It yields the protein CASTAMWATNYGYTF.

The rearrangement links TRBV9 to TRBJ2-2; TRBD2 matches 12 bases. Germline loops: CDR1 SGDLS, CDR2 YYNGEE. CDR3 length: 18 residues. J gave up 3 bases and V 0 bases, and 6 bases lay outside the gene matches. The CDR3 reads CASSVGLAGGPDTGELFF. The CDR3 region has the DNA TGTGCCAGCAGCGTAGGGCTAGCGGGGGGGCCGGACACCGGGGAGCTGTTTTTT.

The CDR3 loop reads CASSNTGSGNTIYF. CDR3 nucleotides: TGTGCCAGCAGCAACACAGGGTCTGGAAACACCATATATTTT. The J gene is TRBJ1-3, the V gene TRBV7-9, with a weak D call TRBD1 (6 bases). With 5 bases removed from V and 1 base from J, the gap between germline ends came to 9 bases. The CDR3 is 14 amino acids. Germline V gene lookup returns CDR1 SEHNR and CDR2 FQNEAQ (reference sequence).

The chain combines TRBV5-4 with TRBJ2-7; a weak D match, TRBD1 (5 bases). CDR3 length equals 13 residues. Germline lookup yields CDR1 SGHNT and CDR2 YYREEE (reference sequence). V lost 4 bases and J lost 3, with 11 bases in between. The CDR3 loop reads CASSLSTDYEQYF. In DNA, the CDR3 is TGTGCCAGCAGCCTCTCGACAGACTACGAGCAGTACTTC.

The chain is built from TRBV27 and TRBJ1-5; D call uncertain. V gave up 7 bases and J gave up 1 base, with 8 bases separating them. The length of the CDR3 is 13 residues. The germline gives CDR1 MNHEY, CDR2 SMNVEV (reference sequence). The chain's CDR3 is CASIGRSNQPQHF. DNA of the CDR3: TGTGCCAGCATTGGGAGGAGCAATCAGCCCCAGCATTTT.

The J gene is TRBJ2-5, the V gene TRBV29-1, with D unclear. The germline V and J ends were trimmed by 6 bases and 3 bases, with 17 bases remaining between them. CDR3 size: 14 residues. Germline CDR1 and CDR2: SQVTM and ANQGSEA. Written as DNA, the CDR3 is TGCAGCGTCGTCGCTCAGATCGTTGAAGAGACCCAGTACTTC. This codes for CSVVAQIVEETQYF.

The chain carries TRBV12-5 and TRBJ2-3; possible D gene TRBD1, 6 bases. The length of the CDR3 is 17 residues. Trimming removed 7 bases from V and 3 bases from J, with 23 bases in between. Germline V CDR1 and CDR2: LGHNT, FRNRAP. CDR3: CASAETGPTLLTDTQYF. The CDR3 DNA is TGTGCTAGTGCGGAGACAGGACCAACGCTGCTGACAGATACGCAGTATTTT. Complete variable domain (other parts from reference TRBV12-5 and TRBJ2-3): DARVTQTPRHKVTEMGQEVTMRCQPILGHNTVFWYRQTMMQGLELLAYFRNRAPLDDSGMPKDRFSAEMPDATLATLKIQPSEPRDSAVYFCASAETGPTLLTDTQYFGPGTRLTVL.

This clone showed up just a few times. The rearrangement links TRBV5-5 to TRBJ1-1, with a tentative D call TRBD1 (6 bases). CDR1 and CDR2 from the germline V gene are SGHKS and YYEKEE (reference sequence). This CDR3 spans 14 amino acids. Trimming removed 3 bases from V and 3 bases from J, with 12 bases in between. The CDR3 region is CASSSGVDHTEAFF. For the CDR3, the DNA is TGTGCCAGCAGCTCAGGGGTGGATCACACTGAAGCTTTCTTT.

This chain connects TRBV30 to TRBJ2-4; D is possibly TRBD2 (5 bases). From germline, CDR1 is GTSNPN and CDR2 SVGIG (reference sequence). V was clipped by 0 bases and J by 7 bases, with 10 bases between them. The CDR3 has 13 amino acids. The CDR3 bases are TGTGCCTGGAGTGTCGCAGGAGGCAACATTCAGTACTTC. Translated, it gives CAWSVAGGNIQYF.

The sample holds one count of this clone. The chain joins TRBV18 to TRBJ1-1; tentatively, D is TRBD1 (5 bases). Trimming stripped 2 bases from V and 5 bases from J, with 24 bases between. Germline loops: CDR1 KGHSH, CDR2 LQKENI. CDR3 size: 18 residues. CDR3 sequence (DNA): TGTGCCAGCTCACCAGGAGTAGCAGGGCATCTAGGGAGGACTGAAGCTTTCTTT. Amino acids: CASSPGVAGHLGRTEAFF.

This chain links TRBV5-4 with TRBJ2-5, with 8 bases lining up with TRBD2. Trimming removed 4 bases from V and 2 bases from J; junction bases left unmatched: 7. CDR1 is SGHNT and CDR2 is YYREEE in the germline V gene (reference sequence). The CDR3 covers 15 residues. The CDR3 loop is CASSKSGGPQETQYF. DNA of the CDR3: TGTGCCAGCAGCAAGAGCGGGGGCCCTCAAGAGACCCAGTACTTC.

The chain carries TRBV14 and TRBJ1-6; D not certain. The V gene lost 6 bases and the J gene lost 14 bases, with 17 bases spanning the gap. The CDR3 is made up of 13 amino acids. Germline V gene data show CDR1 as SGHDN and CDR2 as FVKESK. DNA for the CDR3: TGTGCCAGCAGTCCGGAGGGTTTAGGGTCCCTCCACTTT. Its protein is CASSPEGLGSLHF.

The V gene is TRBV2, the J gene TRBJ2-3; TRBD1 agrees at 8 bases. This CDR3 contains 16 residues. The V gene end was trimmed by 6 bases and the J gene end by 2 bases; junction bases not matched to a gene: 10. Germline assignment: CDR1 SNHLY and CDR2 FYNNEI. The chain's CDR3 is CASSHRGSGVTDTQYF. In DNA form, the CDR3 reads TGTGCCAGCAGCCACAGGGGGTCGGGAGTCACAGATACGCAGTATTTT. The whole variable domain, filled in from reference TRBV2 and TRBJ2-3, reads EPEVTQTPSHQVTQMGQEVILRCVPISNHLYFYWYRQILGQKVEFLVSFYNNEISEKSEIFDDQFSVERPDGSNFTLKIRSTKLEDSAMYFCASSHRGSGVTDTQYFGPGTRLTVL.

This clone was seen a single time. The chain is built from TRBV6-1 and TRBJ2-7, with D possibly TRBD2 on 5 matching bases. Germline loops: CDR1 MNHNS, CDR2 SASEGT. This CDR3 spans 14 amino acids. Between the trimmed V and J ends, which lost 1 base and 2 bases, there was a span of 9 bases. The CDR3 nucleotides are TGTGCCAGCAGTGAAGGGTGGGGAGCCTACGAGCAGTACTTC. Translation gives CASSEGWGAYEQYF.

The J gene is TRBJ1-2, the V gene TRBV7-2; weak D call: TRBD1 (5 bases). This CDR3 region has 14 residues. Deletions cut 5 bases from V and 7 bases from J, with 17 bases between. Germline lookup yields CDR1 SGHTA and CDR2 FQGNSA. In nucleotides, the CDR3 is TGTGCCAGCAGCCCCTATCGGGGGGAGGTTGGCTACACCTTC. It translates to CASSPYRGEVGYTF.

This clone appeared a few times. The chain is built from TRBV11-3 and TRBJ1-6, with D perhaps TRBD1 (6 bases). Germline lookup yields CDR1 SGHNT and CDR2 YENEEA. This CDR3 has 16 amino acids. V gave up 4 bases and J gave up 2 bases, with 12 bases separating them. The CDR3 DNA reads as TGTGCCAGCAGCTACAGGGAAGGGACCTATAATTCACCCCTCCACTTT. Residues: CASSYREGTYNSPLHF. The variable domain in full, completed from reference TRBV11-3 and TRBJ1-6, reads EAGVVQSPRYKIIEKKQPVAFWCNPISGHNTLYWYLQNLGQGPELLIRYENEEAVDDSQLPKDRFSAERLKGVDSTLKIQPAELGDSAVYLCASSYREGTYNSPLHFGNGTRLTVT.

This chain uses TRBV27 with TRBJ2-7, with 8 positions matching TRBD1. The CDR3 covers 15 residues. Germline CDR1 MNHEY, CDR2 SMNVEV (reference sequence). J was trimmed by 6 bases and V by 6 bases; bases with no gene match: 13. The CDR3 loop reads CASRQSGGASGEQYF. For the CDR3, the DNA is TGTGCCAGCAGGCAATCAGGGGGCGCGTCTGGCGAGCAGTACTTC.

In this sample, this clone turned up a few times. The gene calls are TRBV7-2 and TRBJ2-1; possible D gene TRBD1, 5 bases. Germline values: CDR1 SGHTA, CDR2 FQGNSA. V was shortened by 4 bases and J by 6 bases, with 7 bases between the two germline ends. This CDR3 contains 12 residues. CDR3: CASSSRGNEQFF. CDR3 nucleotide sequence: TGTGCCAGCAGCTCAAGGGGCAATGAGCAGTTCTTC. Full variable domain (rest looked up from reference TRBV7-2 and TRBJ2-1): GAGVSQSPSNKVTEKGKDVELRCDPISGHTALYWYRQSLGQGLEFLIYFQGNSAPDKSGLPSDRFSAERTGGSVSTLTIQRTQQEDSAVYLCASSSRGNEQFFGPGTRLTVL.

The genes are TRBV18 and TRBJ1-2, with 8 nucleotides matching TRBD1. The trim removed 3 bases at V and 2 bases at J, leaving 8 bases unmatched. Per germline, CDR1 KGHSH and CDR2 LQKENI. This CDR3 spans 16 amino acids. CDR3 loop: CASSPSDRGLNYGYTF. The CDR3 nucleotides read TGTGCCAGCTCACCCTCCGACAGGGGCCTCAACTATGGCTACACCTTC.

The chain recombines TRBV4-1 with TRBJ2-1, with 7 bases matching TRBD2. The germline V gene encodes CDR1 MGHRA and CDR2 YSYEKL. V was pared by 2 bases and J by 3 bases, with 10 bases of the junction left unmatched. This CDR3 contains 17 residues. The CDR3 here is CASSQPAFRGDYNEQFF. Here the CDR3 DNA reads TGCGCCAGCAGCCAACCCGCTTTCCGGGGGGACTACAATGAGCAGTTCTTC.

The chain is built from TRBV9 and TRBJ2-7, with D hard to call. From germline, CDR1 is SGDLS and CDR2 YYNGEE. This CDR3 contains 11 residues. V lost 6 bases to trimming and J lost 2 bases, with 6 bases between them. The DNA of the CDR3 is TGTGCCAGCACCTCTACCTACGAGCAGTACTTC. Translation gives CASTSTYEQYF.

The rearrangement links TRBV30 to TRBJ2-5; tentative D call: TRBD1 (5 bases). The CDR3 sequence is 13 residues long. Trimming cost V 6 bases and J 5 bases, with 16 bases left between them. Germline CDR1 is GTSNPN and CDR2 is SVGIG (reference sequence). The CDR3 nucleotides are TGTGCCTGCGGCGTAGGGGCAGGGGAGACCCAGTACTTC. Translating it yields CACGVGAGETQYF.

The chain carries TRBV5-1 and TRBJ2-3; TRBD2 might be the D (5 bases). There are 13 residues in the CDR3. The V gene lost 6 bases and the J gene lost 6 bases, with 14 bases spanning the gap. Germline CDR1 is SGHRS and CDR2 is YFSETQ. CDR3 coding DNA: TGCGCCAGCACCCATACGGGGTCGGATACGCAGTATTTT. Translated, it gives CASTHTGSDTQYF.

The gene calls are TRBV6-5 and TRBJ2-1, with 7 positions matching TRBD1. J lost 2 bases, V lost 2 bases, and 6 bases had no gene match. The CDR3 covers 16 residues. The V gene's germline CDR1 is MNHEY and CDR2 SVGAGI. CDR3 nucleotides: TGTGCCAGCAGTTACCGTCCAGGGGGTACCTACAATGAGCAGTTCTTC. This codes for CASSYRPGGTYNEQFF.